Following are 19 T cell receptor beta chains from one sample sequenced in a study of T cells in Graves' hyperthyroidism and ophthalmopathy. RNA transcripts provided the source from which TCR beta CDR3 regions were amplified. An initial round of RT-PCR targeting the TCR CDR3 relied on the HTBI primer set. TCRdb ran MiXCR on the multiplex PCR reads and lists one entry per CDR3 protein. The table lists approximately 690,000 distinct CDR3 sequences, approximately 14% of them singletons, with approximately 13% in the top ten. Sequencing input: blood. The receptors were sampled from a woman aged 45 to 65 with Graves' ophthalmopathy.

There are a few counts of this clonotype. The V and J genes are TRBV29-1 and TRBJ2-7; 7 bases agree with TRBD2. Germline loops: CDR1 SQVTM, CDR2 ANQGSEA. Trimming at V came to 6 bases and at J to 3 bases, leaving 11 bases not matched to a gene. The CDR3 sequence is 14 residues long. Written as DNA, the CDR3 is TGCAGCGTGAGTGAGGCGGGAGTCCGCTACGAGCAGTACTTC. Protein: CSVSEAGVRYEQYF.

This clonotype was seen ten or more times. The chain employs TRBV30 and TRBJ1-2, with a possible D match to TRBD1 (5 bases). There are 16 residues in the CDR3. V lost 4 bases and J lost 0, with 18 bases in between. Germline CDR1 GTSNPN, CDR2 SVGIG (reference sequence). CDR3 amino acids: CAWTHRPLRANYGYTF. DNA for the CDR3: TGTGCCTGGACCCACAGGCCCCTCCGGGCTAACTATGGCTACACCTTC.

Only a few counts were recorded for this clonotype. The chain joins TRBV12-3 or TRBV12-4 to TRBJ1-3; no reliable D call. V dropped 8 bases and J dropped 0 bases, with 11 bases sitting between them. The CDR3 runs 14 residues. DNA for the CDR3: TGTGCCAGCTACAAGGACTCCTCTGGAAACACCATATATTTT. This gives the protein CASYKDSSGNTIYF.

In its sample, this clonotype was seen a few times. The chain's CDR3 is CASSEVGGAGNSPLHF. CDR3 DNA: TGTGCCAGCAGTGAAGTGGGGGGGGCCGGTAATTCACCCCTCCACTTT. The rearrangement joins TRBV6-1 to TRBJ1-6, with a possible D match to TRBD1 (6 bases). The CDR3 spans 16 residues. The V end lost 1 base, the J end lost 6 bases, and 13 bases lay between the germline ends. Germline V gives CDR1 MNHNS, CDR2 SASEGT.

In this sample, this clonotype turned up many times. J is TRBJ2-5 and V is TRBV5-1; D is uncertain. V shed 0 bases and J shed 1 base, with 10 bases lying between them. Germline-derived CDR1 and CDR2 are SGHRS and YFSETQ. The CDR3 covers 15 residues. CDR3: CASSLEVGFQETQYF. DNA for the CDR3: TGCGCCAGCAGCTTGGAGGTCGGATTCCAAGAGACCCAGTACTTC.

This clonotype has ten or more counts. This rearrangement joins TRBV28 to TRBJ2-3, with a possible D match to TRBD1 (5 bases). Per the germline V gene, CDR1 is MDHEN and CDR2 is SYDVKM. V was trimmed by 2 bases and J by 3 bases, leaving 12 bases between them. The CDR3 is made up of 15 amino acids. CDR3 bases: TGTGCCAGCAGTTTACCTAGTAGGGGTACAGATACGCAGTATTTT. The encoded protein is CASSLPSRGTDTQYF.

There are many counts of this clonotype. The chain links TRBV9 to TRBJ1-1; TRBD1 is a possible D gene (6 bases). The germline V gene has CDR1 SGDLS and CDR2 YYNGEE. V shed 2 bases and J shed 3 bases, with 14 bases lying between them. The CDR3 loop spans 15 amino acids. The CDR3 region has the DNA TGTGCCAGCAGCGTTCAGGGGAGGTTGGACACTGAAGCTTTCTTT. Translated, it gives CASSVQGRLDTEAFF.

A few counts support this clonotype. The V gene is TRBV20-1, the J gene TRBJ1-2, with D perhaps TRBD1 (5 bases). Germline V gives CDR1 DFQATT, CDR2 SNEGSKA (reference sequence). This CDR3 has 11 amino acids. V was cut by 5 bases and J by 7 bases, with 11 bases left in between. The CDR3 DNA follows: TGCAGTGCTGACCACGGGGGTGGCTACACCTTC. This sequence encodes CSADHGGGYTF.

This clonotype has at least ten counts. The CDR3 region has the DNA TGTGCCAGCAGCTTAGATTACGGAACCTACGAGCAGTACTTC. Translating gives CASSLDYGTYEQYF. J is TRBJ2-7 and V is TRBV7-8; D is uncertain. Germline assignment: CDR1 SGHVS and CDR2 FQNEAQ. Trimming cost V 1 base and J 2 bases, with 9 bases left between them. The CDR3 sequence is 14 residues long. The full variable domain, rest sourced from reference TRBV7-8 and TRBJ2-7, is GAGVSQSPRYKVAKRGQDVALRCDPISGHVSLFWYQQALGQGPEFLTYFQNEAQLDKSGLPSDRFFAERPEGSVSTLKIQRTQQEDSAVYLCASSLDYGTYEQYFGPGTRLTVT.

This clonotype was counted at least ten times. The chain couples TRBV2 to TRBJ1-1; maybe TRBD1 (6 bases). Per the germline V gene, CDR1 is SNHLY and CDR2 is FYNNEI. The CDR3 loop spans 13 amino acids. Trimming removed 7 bases at V and 4 bases at J, with 13 bases between. The CDR3 reads CASKAAGATEAFF. In nucleotides, the CDR3 is TGTGCCAGCAAGGCGGCAGGGGCCACTGAAGCTTTCTTT.

This clonotype showed up many times. The rearrangement uses TRBV6-2 or TRBV6-3 and TRBJ1-3; no firm D call. The germline V and J ends were trimmed by 4 bases and 0 bases, with 4 bases remaining between them. The length of the CDR3 is 13 residues. The germline V gene encodes CDR1 MNHEY and CDR2 SVGEGT. The CDR3 loop reads CASSLGSGNTIYF. CDR3 in DNA: TGTGCCAGCAGTTTGGGCTCTGGAAACACCATATATTTT.

In this sample, this clonotype turned up many times. An end of the junction does not agree with germline; a read error may underlie this. The V call is TRBV5-1, the J call TRBJ1-2; no reliable D call. Germline V gene sequence: CDR1 SGHRS, CDR2 YFSETQ. CDR3 length: 12 residues. The CDR3, as DNA: TGTGCCAGCAGCTTAGAAGGCTATGGCTACACCTTC. It specifies CASSLEGYGYTF.

The gene calls are TRBV7-9 and TRBJ2-1; D gene unclear. Germline V gene lookup returns CDR1 SEHNR and CDR2 FQNEAQ (reference sequence). V was shortened by 2 bases and J by 5 bases, with 7 bases between the two germline ends. The CDR3 covers 13 residues. CDR3 amino acids: CASSLFGHNEQFF. The CDR3 DNA reads TGTGCCAGCAGCTTATTTGGGCACAATGAGCAGTTCTTC. The full variable domain, completed using reference TRBV7-9 and TRBJ2-1, is DTGVSQNPRHKITKRGQNVTFRCDPISEHNRLYWYRQTLGQGPEFLTYFQNEAQLEKSRLLSDRFSAERPKGSFSTLEIQRTEQGDSAMYLCASSLFGHNEQFFGPGTRLTVL.

Regarding this clonotype: A much larger clone lies one base from this, so it may be a read error. The chain recombines TRBV7-8 with TRBJ2-5; D gene unclear. This CDR3 comprises 18 residues. Per the germline V gene, CDR1 is SGHVS and CDR2 is FQNEAQ. The ends were cut back, 4 bases at V and 5 bases at J, with 26 bases in the middle. This CDR3 is CASSSRPGRSPLGETQYF. As DNA, the CDR3 is TGTGCCAGCAGCTCCCGGCCCGGTAGGAGCCCCCTAGGTGAGACCCAGTACTTC. The full variable domain, in which reference TRBV7-8 and TRBJ2-5 provide the parts outside the CDR3, is GAGVSQSPRYKVAKRGQDVALRCDPISGHVSLFWYQQALGQGPEFLTYFQNEAQLDKSGLPSDRFFAERPEGSVSTLKIQRTQQEDSAVYLCASSSRPGRSPLGETQYFGPGTRLLVL.

This clonotype was counted at least ten times. The chain combines TRBV7-3 with TRBJ2-1, with 7 bases identical to TRBD2. CDR1 SGHTA and CDR2 FQGTGA come from the germline V gene. The V gene end was trimmed by 5 bases and the J gene end by 7 bases; junction bases not matched to a gene: 8. The CDR3 consists of 14 residues. The CDR3 DNA reads as TGTGCCAGCAGCCGGGCGGGCGGGAGTAATGAGCAGTTCTTC. Encoded protein: CASSRAGGSNEQFF.

V and J are TRBV24-1 and TRBJ1-5; weak D call: TRBD1 (6 bases). CDR3 length: 15 residues. Germline loops: CDR1 KGHDR, CDR2 SFDVKD. V dropped 9 bases and J dropped 6 bases, with 20 bases sitting between them. In DNA form, the CDR3 reads TGTGCCACCCAACATGGGGGGGGGGGCGGTCAGCCCCAGCATTTT. Its protein is CATQHGGGGGQPQHF.

At least ten counts were recorded for this clonotype. This rearrangement joins TRBV28 to TRBJ1-1; no reliable D call. This CDR3 spans 13 amino acids. The V gene lost 3 bases and the J gene lost 2 bases, with 7 bases spanning the gap. The germline V gene has CDR1 MDHEN and CDR2 SYDVKM. This CDR3 reads CASSLSDNTEAFF. Written as DNA, the CDR3 is TGTGCCAGCAGTTTGTCGGATAACACTGAAGCTTTCTTT.

The chain joins TRBV4-1 to TRBJ1-2; TRBD1 matches 8 bases. Losses at the gene ends were 0 bases for V and 7 bases for J; bases not matched to a gene: 10. CDR1 and CDR2 (germline): MGHRA, YSYEKL. The CDR3 totals 16 residues. This CDR3 reads CASSQEGAGGVFGYTF. As DNA, the CDR3 is TGCGCCAGCAGCCAAGAAGGGGCAGGGGGCGTTTTTGGCTACACCTTC.

There are many counts of this clonotype. The chain uses TRBV6-1 and TRBJ2-7, with TRBD1 as a possible D gene (6 bases). The CDR3 has 15 amino acids. V lost 3 bases, J lost 2 bases, and 14 bases lay in between. In germline, CDR1 is MNHNS, CDR2 SASEGT. The CDR3 sequence: CASSDGYRVTYEQYF. As DNA, the CDR3 is TGTGCCAGCAGTGACGGTTACAGGGTAACCTACGAGCAGTACTTC.